Presented here are 10 T cell receptor beta chains from one specimen sequenced in a study of regulatory T cells in long-lasting Graves disease. Arm-PCR of CDR3 regions with iRepertoire HTBI primers generated TCR beta libraries. One entry per CDR3 protein, called by TCRdb with MiXCR from the multiplex PCR reads. This sample yields under 500,000 distinct CDR3 sequences, of which more than 20% are seen a single time; about a fifth belongs to the top ten. Time point reported: persistent/refractory GD, antithyroid drugs over 5 years with positive TRAb. PBMC-extracted RNA yielded the TCR library. This specimen consisted of peripheral blood mononuclear cells (PBMCs), obtained when the disease was refractory, from a patient treated with antithyroid drugs. All receptors derive from a female donor with Graves disease.

For this clonotype: One junction end disagrees with the germline gene, perhaps due to a read error. This sequence joins TRBV7-2 and TRBJ2-7, with D hard to call. CDR1 is SGHTA and CDR2 is FQGNSA in the germline V gene. The CDR3 consists of 13 residues. The CDR3 DNA sequence: TGTGCCAGCAGCCCAGACTCTTCGGGTGAGCAGCACTTC. It encodes CASSPDSSGEQHF.

The rearrangement links TRBV19 to TRBJ2-7, with 7 positions matching TRBD1. Losses at the gene ends were 8 bases for V and 3 bases for J; bases not matched to a gene: 7. CDR3 size: 13 residues. Germline V gives CDR1 LNHDA, CDR2 SQIVND (reference sequence). The chain's CDR3 is CASGRRDSYEQYF. The CDR3 DNA reads as TGTGCCAGTGGTCGTCGGGACAGCTACGAGCAGTACTTC. Using reference TRBV19 and TRBJ2-7 for the parts outside the CDR3, the full variable domain is DGGITQSPKYLFRKEGQNVTLSCEQNLNHDAMYWYRQDPGQGLRLIYYSQIVNDFQKGDIAEGYSVSREKKESFPLTVTSAQKNPTAFYLCASGRRDSYEQYFGPGTRLTVT.

This chain uses TRBV29-1 with TRBJ2-7, with a tentative D call TRBD2 (5 bases). Looked up from germline, CDR1 is SQVTM and CDR2 is ANQGSEA. V shed 4 bases and J shed 7 bases, with 14 bases lying between them. The CDR3 has 12 amino acids. The chain's CDR3 is CSVVEGLGEQYF. The CDR3, as DNA: TGCAGCGTTGTAGAGGGTTTGGGGGAGCAGTACTTC.

This chain uses TRBV3-1 with TRBJ1-6; D gene ambiguous. V dropped 4 bases and J dropped 10 bases, with 14 bases sitting between them. In germline, CDR1 is LGHDT, CDR2 YNNKEL (reference sequence). The CDR3 totals 14 residues. This CDR3 is CASSPTGSGSPLHF. Written as DNA, the CDR3 is TGTGCCAGCAGCCCGACCGGTTCTGGGTCACCCCTCCACTTT. Using reference TRBV3-1 and TRBJ1-6 for the parts outside the CDR3, the full variable domain is DTAVSQTPKYLVTQMGNDKSIKCEQNLGHDTMYWYKQDSKKFLKIMFSYNNKELIINETVPNRFSPKSPDKAHLNLHINSLELGDSAVYFCASSPTGSGSPLHFGNGTRLTVT.

The chain employs TRBV27 and TRBJ2-3; the D is unclear. The CDR3 extends over 14 amino acids. CDR1 is MNHEY, CDR2 SMNVEV, per germline (reference sequence). The germline V and J ends were trimmed by 1 base and 3 bases, with 8 bases remaining between them. CDR3 sequence reads: CASSLYLNTDTQYF. Here the CDR3 DNA reads TGTGCCAGCAGTTTATATCTGAATACAGATACGCAGTATTTT.

This clonotype was found many times. The V gene is TRBV6-1, the J gene TRBJ1-5; TRBD1 is a possible D gene (6 bases). Trimming stripped 6 bases from V and 1 base from J, with 13 bases between. Looked up from germline, CDR1 is MNHNS and CDR2 is SASEGT. The CDR3 has 15 residues. The CDR3: CASSGQYTSNQPQHF. The CDR3 nucleotides are TGTGCCAGCAGCGGACAGTACACAAGCAATCAGCCCCAGCATTTT.

This clonotype has only a few counts. The chain combines TRBV20-1 with TRBJ2-7; TRBD2 matches 13 bases. Looked up from germline, CDR1 is DFQATT and CDR2 is SNEGSKA (reference sequence). This CDR3 region has 15 residues. The J segment lost 4 bases and the V segment lost 2 bases, leaving 5 bases of the junction unmatched. CDR3 residues: CSARSRTSGSYEQYF. The CDR3 coding sequence is TGCAGTGCTAGATCCCGGACTAGCGGGAGTTACGAGCAGTACTTC.

The rearrangement joins TRBV30 to TRBJ2-2; 7 nucleotides match TRBD2. The CDR3 sequence is 13 residues long. The germline CDR1 and CDR2 sequences are GTSNPN and SVGIG (reference sequence). V trimming: 0 bases; J trimming: 5 bases; junction bases outside the gene matches: 0. In DNA, the CDR3 is TGTGCCTGGAGTGTAGCGGGGACCGGGGAGCTGTTTTTT. This codes for CAWSVAGTGELFF.

The CDR3 here is CASSQDAGIYEQYF. As DNA, the CDR3 is TGCGCCAGCAGCCAAGATGCCGGGATTTACGAGCAGTACTTC. The chain joins TRBV4-3 to TRBJ2-7; maybe TRBD2 (5 bases). This CDR3 spans 14 amino acids. Germline V gene lookup returns CDR1 LGHNA and CDR2 YSLEER. Trimming cost V 0 bases and J 4 bases, with 10 bases left between them.

Only a few counts were recorded for this clonotype. This chain joins TRBV11-3 and TRBJ2-1; 14 nucleotides line up with TRBD2. Germline loops: CDR1 SGHNT, CDR2 YENEEA. V gave up 3 bases and J gave up 0 bases; unmatched junction bases: 10. This CDR3 contains 20 residues. CDR3 DNA sequence: TGTGCCAGCAGCTTTAAGAGACTAGCGGGAGGGAAGTTCTCCTACAATGAGCAGTTCTTC. This translates into CASSFKRLAGGKFSYNEQFF.